The present T cell receptor beta chain was sequenced within a study of blood T cell repertoires in COVID-19. Study-level information: Acute and convalescent COVID-19 samples came from the United States, Italy and Spain. The cDNA or gDNA used as material had been derived from T cells, B-cell-depleted T cells, or PBMCs.

Profiled with immunoSEQ multiplex PCR; TCRdb holds only in-frame clones, not every one. The sample carries roughly 300,000 clones, 85% recorded once. Participants were aged about 18 to 100 years from approximately 23 US areas. Two negative PCRs, clearance, or symptom resolution had been documented for recovered Cohort 3 donors. V was cut by 8 bases and J by 3 bases, with 16 bases left in between. Germline V gene data show CDR1 as MNHNY and CDR2 as SVGAGI (reference sequence). The CDR3 has 14 residues. The chain carries TRBV6-6 and TRBJ1-1; no definite D call. Sequencing was carried out using PBMCs or T cells enriched from blood (not recorded which). This TCR was sampled from a woman between 45 and 65 years old who had recovered from COVID-19. CDR3 in DNA: TGTGCCAGCTGGGTTGGGCGGGATTACACTGAAGCTTTCTTT. Amino acids: CASWVGRDYTEAFF.